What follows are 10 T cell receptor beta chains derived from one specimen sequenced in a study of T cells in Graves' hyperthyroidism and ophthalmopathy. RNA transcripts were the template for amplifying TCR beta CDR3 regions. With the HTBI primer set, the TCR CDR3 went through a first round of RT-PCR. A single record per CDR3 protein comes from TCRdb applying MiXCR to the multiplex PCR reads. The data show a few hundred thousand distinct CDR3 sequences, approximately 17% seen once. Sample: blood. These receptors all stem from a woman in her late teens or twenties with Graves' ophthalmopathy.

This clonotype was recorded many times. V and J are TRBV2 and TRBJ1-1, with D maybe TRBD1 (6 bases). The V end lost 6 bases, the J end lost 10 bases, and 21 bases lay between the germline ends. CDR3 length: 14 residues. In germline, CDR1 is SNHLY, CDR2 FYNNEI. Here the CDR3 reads CASRKTGLLLGAFF. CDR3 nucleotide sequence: TGTGCCAGCAGGAAAACAGGGCTGTTGCTTGGAGCTTTCTTT.

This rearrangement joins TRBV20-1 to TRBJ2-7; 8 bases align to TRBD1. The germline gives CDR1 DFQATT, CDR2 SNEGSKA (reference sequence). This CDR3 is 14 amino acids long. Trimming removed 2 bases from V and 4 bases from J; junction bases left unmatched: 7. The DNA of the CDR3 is TGCAGTGCTAGACCCGGACAGGGAAATTACGAGCAGTACTTC. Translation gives CSARPGQGNYEQYF.

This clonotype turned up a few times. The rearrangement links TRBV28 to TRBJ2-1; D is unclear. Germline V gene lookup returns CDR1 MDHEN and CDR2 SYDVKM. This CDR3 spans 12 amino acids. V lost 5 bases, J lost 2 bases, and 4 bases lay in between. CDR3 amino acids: CASSDPYNEQFF. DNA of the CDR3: TGTGCCAGCAGTGATCCCTACAATGAGCAGTTCTTC.

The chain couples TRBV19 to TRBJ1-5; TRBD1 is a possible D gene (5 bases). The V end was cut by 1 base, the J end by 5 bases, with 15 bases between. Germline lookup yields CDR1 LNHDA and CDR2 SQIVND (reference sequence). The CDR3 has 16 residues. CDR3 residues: CASSIAGGRTDQPQHF. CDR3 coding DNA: TGTGCCAGTAGTATAGCTGGGGGACGTACGGATCAGCCCCAGCATTTT. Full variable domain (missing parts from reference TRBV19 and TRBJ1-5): DGGITQSPKYLFRKEGQNVTLSCEQNLNHDAMYWYRQDPGQGLRLIYYSQIVNDFQKGDIAEGYSVSREKKESFPLTVTSAQKNPTAFYLCASSIAGGRTDQPQHFGDGTRLSIL.

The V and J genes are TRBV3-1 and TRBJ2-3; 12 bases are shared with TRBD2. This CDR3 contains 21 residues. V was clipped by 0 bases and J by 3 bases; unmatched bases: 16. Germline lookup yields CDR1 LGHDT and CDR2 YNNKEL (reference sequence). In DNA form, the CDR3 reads TGTGCCAGCAGCCAAGATCATGGGCTAGCGGGAGGGCCGGAATTGACAGATACGCAGTATTTT. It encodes CASSQDHGLAGGPELTDTQYF.

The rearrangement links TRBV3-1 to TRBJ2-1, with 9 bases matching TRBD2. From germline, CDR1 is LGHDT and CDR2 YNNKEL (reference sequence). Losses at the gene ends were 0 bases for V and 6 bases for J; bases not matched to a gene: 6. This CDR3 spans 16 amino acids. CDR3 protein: CASSQDGGGAGNEQFF. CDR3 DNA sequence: TGTGCCAGCAGCCAAGACGGCGGGGGGGCTGGCAATGAGCAGTTCTTC.

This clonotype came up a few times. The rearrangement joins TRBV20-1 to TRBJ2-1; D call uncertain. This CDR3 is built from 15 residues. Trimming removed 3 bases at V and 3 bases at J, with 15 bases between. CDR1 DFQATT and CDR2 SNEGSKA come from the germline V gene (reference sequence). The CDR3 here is CSARRLQSHYNEQFF. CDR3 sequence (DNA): TGCAGTGCTAGGCGACTCCAATCCCACTACAATGAGCAGTTCTTC.

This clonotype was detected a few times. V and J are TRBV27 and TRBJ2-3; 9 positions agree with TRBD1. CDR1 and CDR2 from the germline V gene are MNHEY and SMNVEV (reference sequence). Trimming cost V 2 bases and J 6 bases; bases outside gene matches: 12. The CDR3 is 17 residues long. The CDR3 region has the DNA TGTGCCAGCAGTTTAGGGTTACAGGGGGCGTCGAGGGATACGCAGTATTTT. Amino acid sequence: CASSLGLQGASRDTQYF.

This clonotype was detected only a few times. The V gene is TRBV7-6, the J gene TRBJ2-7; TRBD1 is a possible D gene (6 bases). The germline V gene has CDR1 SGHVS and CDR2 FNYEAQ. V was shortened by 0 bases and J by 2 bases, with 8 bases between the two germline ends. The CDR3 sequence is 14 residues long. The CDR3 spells CASSLAQGTYEQYF. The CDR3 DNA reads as TGTGCCAGCAGCTTAGCACAGGGCACCTACGAGCAGTACTTC.

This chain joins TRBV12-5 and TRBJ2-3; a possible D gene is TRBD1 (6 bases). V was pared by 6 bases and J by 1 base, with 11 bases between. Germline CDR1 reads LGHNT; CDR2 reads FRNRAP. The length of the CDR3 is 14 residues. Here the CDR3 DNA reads TGTGCTAGTGGCCCGGGACAAGGCACAGATACGCAGTATTTT. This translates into CASGPGQGTDTQYF. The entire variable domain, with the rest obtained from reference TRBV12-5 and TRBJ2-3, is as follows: DARVTQTPRHKVTEMGQEVTMRCQPILGHNTVFWYRQTMMQGLELLAYFRNRAPLDDSGMPKDRFSAEMPDATLATLKIQPSEPRDSAVYFCASGPGQGTDTQYFGPGTRLTVL.